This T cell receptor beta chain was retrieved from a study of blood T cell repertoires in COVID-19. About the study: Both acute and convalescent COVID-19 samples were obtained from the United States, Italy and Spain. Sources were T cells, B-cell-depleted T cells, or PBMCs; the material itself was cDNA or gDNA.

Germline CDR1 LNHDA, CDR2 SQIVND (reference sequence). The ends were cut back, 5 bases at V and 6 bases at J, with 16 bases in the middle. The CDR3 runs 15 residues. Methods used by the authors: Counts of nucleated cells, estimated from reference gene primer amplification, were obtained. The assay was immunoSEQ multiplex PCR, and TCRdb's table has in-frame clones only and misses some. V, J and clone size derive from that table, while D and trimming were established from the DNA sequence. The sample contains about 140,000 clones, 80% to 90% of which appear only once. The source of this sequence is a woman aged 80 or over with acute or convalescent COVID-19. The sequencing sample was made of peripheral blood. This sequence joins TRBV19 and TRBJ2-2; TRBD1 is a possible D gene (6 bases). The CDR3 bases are TGTGCCAGTAGTTCGCAGGGAAAGGGGGCCGGGGAGCTGTTTTTT. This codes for CASSSQGKGAGELFF.